This T cell receptor beta chain was captured by sequencing in a study of Graves' ophthalmopathy and Graves' hyperthyroidism. Amplifying from RNA transcripts, the study obtained TCR beta CDR3 regions. First-round RT-PCR employed HTBI primers, with a second-round multiplex PCR after it. Using its own MiXCR run on the multiplex PCR reads, TCRdb lists one record per CDR3 protein. The table lists a few hundred thousand distinct CDR3 sequences, 17% of them singletons. Isolation of PBMCs was performed using 9 to 10 ml of fresh peripheral blood. This clonotype was recorded many times. What it binds is unknown. General observations from the study: The authors also found most expanded thyroid clonotypes above 0.001 frequency in blood.

The CDR3 spans 13 residues. The V segment lost 5 bases and the J segment 3 bases; nucleotides outside the gene matches: 3. Germline CDR1 and CDR2: SNHLY and FYNNEI. This TCR derives from an adult woman with stable Graves' hyperthyroidism. The sample comprised peripheral blood. The V gene is TRBV2, the J gene TRBJ2-5; 7 bases are a match to TRBD1. The CDR3 DNA reads as TGTGCCAGCAGTTTTCAGGGGGAAGAGACCCAGTACTTC. Translating it yields CASSFQGEETQYF.